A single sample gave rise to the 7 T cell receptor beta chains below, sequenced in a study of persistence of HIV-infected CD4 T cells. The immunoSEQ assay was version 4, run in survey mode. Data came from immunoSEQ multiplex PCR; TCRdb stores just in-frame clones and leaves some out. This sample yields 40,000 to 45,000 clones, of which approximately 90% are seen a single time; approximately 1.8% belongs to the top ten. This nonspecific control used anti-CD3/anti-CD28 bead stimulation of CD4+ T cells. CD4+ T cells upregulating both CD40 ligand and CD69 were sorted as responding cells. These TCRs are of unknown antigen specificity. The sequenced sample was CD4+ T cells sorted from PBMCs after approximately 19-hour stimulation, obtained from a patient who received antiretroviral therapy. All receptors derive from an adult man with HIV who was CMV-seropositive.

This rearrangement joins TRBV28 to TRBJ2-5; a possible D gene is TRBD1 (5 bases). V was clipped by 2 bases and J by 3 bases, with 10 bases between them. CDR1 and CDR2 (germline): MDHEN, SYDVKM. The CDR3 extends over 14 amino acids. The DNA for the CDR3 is TGTGCCAGCAGTTTAGTGACAGTGGAAGAGACCCAGTACTTC. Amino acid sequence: CASSLVTVEETQYF.

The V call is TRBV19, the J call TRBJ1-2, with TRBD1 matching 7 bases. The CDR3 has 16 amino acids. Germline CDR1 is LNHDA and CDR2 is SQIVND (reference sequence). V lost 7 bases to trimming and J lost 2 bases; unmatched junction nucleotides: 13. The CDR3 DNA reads TGTGCCAGTAACATACGCCCGACAGGGAGGAACTATGGCTACACCTTC. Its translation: CASNIRPTGRNYGYTF.

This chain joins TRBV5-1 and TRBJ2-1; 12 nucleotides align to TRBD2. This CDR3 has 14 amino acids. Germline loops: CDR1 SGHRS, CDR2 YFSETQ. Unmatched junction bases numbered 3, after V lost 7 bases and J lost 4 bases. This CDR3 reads CASGLAGHYNEQFF. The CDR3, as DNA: TGCGCCAGCGGACTAGCGGGGCATTACAATGAGCAGTTCTTC.

CDR3 DNA sequence: TGCAGCGCTGAGAGATCCTACTATGGCTACACCTTC. Translation gives CSAERSYYGYTF. V is TRBV29-1 and J is TRBJ1-2, with no clear D. Germline V CDR1 and CDR2: SQVTM, ANQGSEA. V dropped 7 bases and J dropped 3 bases, with 12 bases sitting between them. The CDR3 runs to 12 residues. Supplemented by reference TRBV29-1 and TRBJ1-2, the full variable domain reads SAVISQKPSRDICQRGTSLTIQCQVDSQVTMMFWYRQQPGQSLTLIATANQGSEATYESGFVIDKFPISRPNLTFSTLTVSNMSPEDSSIYLCSAERSYYGYTFGSGTRLTVV.

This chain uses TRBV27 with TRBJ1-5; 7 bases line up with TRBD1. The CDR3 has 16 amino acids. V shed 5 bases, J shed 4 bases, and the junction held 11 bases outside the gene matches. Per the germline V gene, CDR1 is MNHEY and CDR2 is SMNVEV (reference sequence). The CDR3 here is CASSIQGNVPNQPQHF. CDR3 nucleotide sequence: TGTGCCAGCAGTATACAGGGGAACGTCCCTAATCAGCCCCAGCATTTT.

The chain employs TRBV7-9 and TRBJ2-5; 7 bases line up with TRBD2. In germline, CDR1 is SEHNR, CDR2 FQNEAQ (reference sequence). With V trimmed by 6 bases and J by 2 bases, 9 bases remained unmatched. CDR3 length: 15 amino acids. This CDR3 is CASSLTGTTQETQYF. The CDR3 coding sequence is TGTGCCAGCAGTCTTACCGGGACTACACAAGAGACCCAGTACTTC.

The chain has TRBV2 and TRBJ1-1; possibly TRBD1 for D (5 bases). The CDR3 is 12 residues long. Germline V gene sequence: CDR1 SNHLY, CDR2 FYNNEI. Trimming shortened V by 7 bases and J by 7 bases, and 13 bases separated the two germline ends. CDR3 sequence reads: CASTRQLGEAFF. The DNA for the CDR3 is TGTGCCAGCACCCGACAGTTGGGTGAAGCTTTCTTT.